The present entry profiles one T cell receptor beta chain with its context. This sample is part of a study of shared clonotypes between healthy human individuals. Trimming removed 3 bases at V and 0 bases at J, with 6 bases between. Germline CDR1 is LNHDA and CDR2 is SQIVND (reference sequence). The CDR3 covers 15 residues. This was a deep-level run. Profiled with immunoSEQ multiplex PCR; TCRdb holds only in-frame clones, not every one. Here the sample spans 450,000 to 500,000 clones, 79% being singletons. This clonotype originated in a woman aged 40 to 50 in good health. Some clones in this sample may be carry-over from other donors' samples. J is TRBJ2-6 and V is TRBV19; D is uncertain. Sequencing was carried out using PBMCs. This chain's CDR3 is CASSIDRSGANVLTF. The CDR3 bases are TGTGCCAGTAGTATTGACCGCTCTGGGGCCAACGTCCTGACTTTC.